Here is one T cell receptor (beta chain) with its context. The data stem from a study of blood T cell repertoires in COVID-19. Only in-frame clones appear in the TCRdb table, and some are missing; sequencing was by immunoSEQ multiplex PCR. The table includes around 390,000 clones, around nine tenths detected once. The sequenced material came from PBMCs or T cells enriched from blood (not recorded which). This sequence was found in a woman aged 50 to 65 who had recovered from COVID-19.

CDR3 sequence: CASEAPGELFF. DNA for the CDR3: TGTGCCAGCGAGGCCCCCGGGGAGCTGTTTTTT. V gene TRBV18 combines with J gene TRBJ2-2; D uncertain. The length of the CDR3 is 11 residues. Between the trimmed V and J ends, which lost 8 bases and 6 bases, there was a span of 7 bases. Germline CDR1 reads KGHSH; CDR2 reads LQKENI.